This TCR beta chain was identified during a study of control samples from healthy donors and cancer patients (TCRdb year 2020). CDR1 is given as KGHDR and CDR2 as SFDVKD, both from the germline V gene. The CDR3 runs 16 amino acids, cysteine and phenylalanine included. Only the CDR3 DNA stays, 48 bases, in frame from base 1. V was cut back by 3 bases and J by 5 bases, leaving a gap of 15 bases between them. Preparation of the library involved the immunoSEQ multiplex PCR assay. TCRdb provides this immuneACCESS table in a form limited to in-frame rearrangements. Some clones are lacking; in checked studies, under half of them reflect an unresolved V gene, and why the rest are absent is not known. The sample includes about 96,000 clones, with 85% to 95% observed a single time. The ten largest make up approximately 8% of the sample. With regard to this clone: Its cognate antigen has yet to be identified. Within one base of it there is no much larger clone, and no base qualities were kept.

The sequenced sample consisted of blood. The source is a young man in good health. This receptor chain uses TRBV24-1 and TRBJ2-2, with a tentative D gene TRBD2 over 6 matching bases. The CDR3 region has the sequence CATSDQDGGRTGELFF. The bases are TGTGCCACCAGTGATCAGGACGGGGGAAGGACCGGGGAGCTGTTTTTT.